Listed below are T cell receptor beta chains from one sample, sequenced in a study of T cells of healthy individuals. TCRdb processed the 5' RACE reads anew with MiXCR; each CDR3 protein has one entry. The sample contains tens of thousands of distinct CDR3 sequences, 15% to 20% of which appear only once. These TCRs come from a human donor in good health. Each CDR3 is given with its conserved first and last residue. The size of a clone is reported for some rows only, either as once, few or many, or as a class for expanded clones.

clone_size	v_call	cdr3_length	j_call	cdr3_aa
few	TRBV7-2	16	TRBJ2-3	CASSSEYRGGTDTQYF
many	TRBV20-1	14	TRBJ2-5	CSARDWRGLQTQYF
-	TRBV6-1	16	TRBJ2-7	CASSEIAGISAREQYF
few	TRBV24-1	11	TRBJ2-3	CATRMGDTQYF
many	TRBV18	16	TRBJ2-7	CASSLLGLAGRYEQYF
many	TRBV7-6	15	TRBJ1-1	CASSVVGDMNTEAFF
many	TRBV5-1	15	TRBJ2-1	CASSLATQLVYEQFF
-	TRBV20-1	14	TRBJ2-5	CSARDRVLRETQYF
few	TRBV29-1	13	TRBJ2-3	CSVAPAGDNTQYF
once	TRBV12-3/TRBV12-4	15	TRBJ1-5	CASSPRTESNQPQHF
-	TRBV3-1	17	TRBJ2-4	CASSQGAGGPRKNIQYF
few	TRBV15	14	TRBJ2-1	CATSRETKRDEQFF